This record covers a single T cell receptor beta chain. The data were taken from a study of blood T cell repertoires in COVID-19. Turning to the study itself: Whether acute or convalescent, the COVID-19 samples came from the United States, Italy and Spain. PBMCs, B-cell-depleted T cells, or T cells were the source of the cDNA or gDNA that made up the material.

In germline, CDR1 is MNHEY, CDR2 SVGAGI. Trimming removed 6 bases at V and 2 bases at J, with 7 bases between. There are 12 residues in the CDR3. Sequencing was performed with immunoSEQ multiplex PCR; in TCRdb, only in-frame clones are kept and a portion is missing. The data show under 250,000 clones, with 92% seen just once and 0.8% to 1% held by the top ten. Seattle patients were enrolled during active infection and followed longitudinally. This chain links TRBV6-5 with TRBJ1-2; D ambiguous. This receptor was identified in a man aged 55 to 70 with COVID-19, enrolled during active disease. The material sequenced was peripheral blood. The CDR3 nucleotides read TGTGCCAGCAGGACACAGAACTATGGCTACACCTTC. It codes for CASRTQNYGYTF.